This T cell receptor (beta chain) appears in the sequencing data of a study of control samples from healthy donors and cancer patients. The data were produced by immunoSEQ multiplex PCR, yet TCRdb's version contains in-frame clones alone and is incomplete. There are roughly 40,000 clones in the sample; approximately 87% occur only once, and 47% lies in the top ten. V gave up 3 bases and J gave up 3 bases, with 12 bases separating them. The CDR3 totals 15 residues. In germline, CDR1 is MNHEY, CDR2 SVGAGI. The V gene is TRBV6-5, the J gene TRBJ2-1; D may be TRBD1 or TRBD2 (6 bases each). Sequencing input: blood. The receptor was derived from a man between 60 and 75 years old in good health. The CDR3 sequence: CASSYGGLSYNEQFF. CDR3 nucleotides: TGTGCCAGCAGTTATGGGGGGCTTAGCTACAATGAGCAGTTCTTC.